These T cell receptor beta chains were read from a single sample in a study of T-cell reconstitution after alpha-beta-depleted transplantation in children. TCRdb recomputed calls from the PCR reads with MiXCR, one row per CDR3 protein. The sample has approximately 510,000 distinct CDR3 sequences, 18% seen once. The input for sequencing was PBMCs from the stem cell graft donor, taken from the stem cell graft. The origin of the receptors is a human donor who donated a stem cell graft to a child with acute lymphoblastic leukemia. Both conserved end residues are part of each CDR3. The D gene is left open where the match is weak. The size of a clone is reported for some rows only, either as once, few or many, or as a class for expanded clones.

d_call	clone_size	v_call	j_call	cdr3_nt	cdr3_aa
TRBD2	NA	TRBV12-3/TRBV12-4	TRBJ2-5	TGTGCCAGCAGGTTAGCGGGAGGGCCGGGAGAGACCCAGTACTTC	CASRLAGGPGETQYF
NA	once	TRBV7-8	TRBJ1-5	TGTGCCAGCAGCGCCCGTCGGGCAGGCGGTCAGCCCCAGCATTTT	CASSARRAGGQPQHF
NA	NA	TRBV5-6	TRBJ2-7	TGTGCCAGCAGCCGGGGTCCAGGAGACTCCTACGAGCAGTACTTC	CASSRGPGDSYEQYF
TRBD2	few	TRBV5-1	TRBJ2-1	TGCGCCAGCAGCTTGTTTTTGGGAGGGCTGAGGGAGCAGTTCTTC	CASSLFLGGLREQFF
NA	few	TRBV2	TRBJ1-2	TGTGCCAGCAACTATGGCTACACCTTC	CASNYGYTF
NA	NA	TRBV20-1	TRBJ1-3	TGCAGTGCACTTACCCCAGGGAATCAGCGTTCTGGAAACACCATATATTTT	CSALTPGNQRSGNTIYF
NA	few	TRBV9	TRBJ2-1	TGTGCCAGCAGCGCACAAGAGCTAGCGACAGCCTACAATGAGCAGTTCTTC	CASSAQELATAYNEQFF
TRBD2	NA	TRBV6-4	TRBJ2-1	TGTGCCAGCAGTGGGGGGACTAGCGGAAGGAGCTCCTACAATGAGCAGTTCTTC	CASSGGTSGRSSYNEQFF
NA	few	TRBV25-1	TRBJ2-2	TGTGCCAGCAGTGAAAGTGGCGGGGAGCTGTTTTTT	CASSESGGELFF
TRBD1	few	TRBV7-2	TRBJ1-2	TGTGCCAGCAGCTTAAACTTTGGGACAGGGGGCTTTGGCTACACCTTC	CASSLNFGTGGFGYTF
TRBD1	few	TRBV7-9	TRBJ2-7	TGTGCCAGCAGCTTAGGGCAGGGGGCCCACGAGCAGTACTTC	CASSLGQGAHEQYF
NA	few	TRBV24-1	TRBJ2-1	TGTGCCACCATGGGCAGCTCCTACAATGAGCAGTTCTTC	CATMGSSYNEQFF
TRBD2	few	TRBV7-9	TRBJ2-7	TGTGCCAGCAGCACAACTGTAGCGGGAAGCTCCTACGAGCAGTACTTC	CASSTTVAGSSYEQYF
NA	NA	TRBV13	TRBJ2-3	TGTGCCAGCAGCTTAGTACCCCCAGGCCCCGGAGATACGCAGTATTTT	CASSLVPPGPGDTQYF
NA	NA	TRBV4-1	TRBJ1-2	TGCGCCAGCAGCCCATCAACGGTTTTTGGCTACACCTTC	CASSPSTVFGYTF
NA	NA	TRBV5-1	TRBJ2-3	TGCGCCAGCAGTTCCCCTAGGGGGGCTAGCACAGATACGCAGTATTTT	CASSSPRGASTDTQYF
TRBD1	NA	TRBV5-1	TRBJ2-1	TGCGCCAGCAGCCGGGGACAGGGGGCAGACAATGAGCAGTTCTTC	CASSRGQGADNEQFF
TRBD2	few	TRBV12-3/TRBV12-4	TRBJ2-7	TGTGCCAGCAGTCAATCTAGCGGGTGGCGGGAGCAGTACTTC	CASSQSSGWREQYF
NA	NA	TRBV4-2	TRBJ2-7	TGTGCCAGCAGCCAGCCGGACTACGGGAGTACCTACGAGCAGTACTTC	CASSQPDYGSTYEQYF
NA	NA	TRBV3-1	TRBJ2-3	TGTGCCAGCAGCCAAGTCATCGATACGCAGTATTTT	CASSQVIDTQYF
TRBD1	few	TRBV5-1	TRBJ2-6	TGCGCCAGCAGCTGGGACAGCCTCGGCTCTGGGGCCAACGTCCTGACTTTC	CASSWDSLGSGANVLTF
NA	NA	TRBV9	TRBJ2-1	TGTGCCAGCACCATCGACGGGGAGACGGGTGAGCAGTTCTTC	CASTIDGETGEQFF
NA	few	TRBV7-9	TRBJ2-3	TGTGCCAGCGGATACAGCACAGATACGCAGTATTTT	CASGYSTDTQYF
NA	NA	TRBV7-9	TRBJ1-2	TGTGCCAGCAGCTTAGACCAGTTCTATGGCTACACCTTC	CASSLDQFYGYTF
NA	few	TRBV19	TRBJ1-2	TGTGCCAGTAGTCCACGCGGGGACTCAGCTGGCTACACCTTC	CASSPRGDSAGYTF
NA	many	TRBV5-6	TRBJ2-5	TGTGCCAGCAGCTTGGGAGCCTCCGAGACCCAGTACTTC	CASSLGASETQYF
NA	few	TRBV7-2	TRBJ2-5	TGTGCCAGCAGCTTCTATGCGGAGACCCAGTACTTC	CASSFYAETQYF
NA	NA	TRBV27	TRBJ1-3	TGTGCCAGCACCCAGGGGATCGGAAACACCATATATTTT	CASTQGIGNTIYF
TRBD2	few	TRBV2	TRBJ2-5	TGTGCCAGCAGTCCCACTGGAGCGGGAGGCTCAGAGACCCAGTACTTC	CASSPTGAGGSETQYF
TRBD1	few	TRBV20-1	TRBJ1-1	TGCAGTGCTAGAGAAAACAGGGGAGTAACTGAAGCTTTCTTT	CSARENRGVTEAFF
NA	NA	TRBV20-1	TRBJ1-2	TGCAGTGCTGAAGAAGGATACCTGGGCTACACCTTC	CSAEEGYLGYTF
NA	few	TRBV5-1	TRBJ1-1	TGCGCCAGCAGCTCTCAGGGTGAAGCTTTCTTT	CASSSQGEAFF